This is a list of T cell receptor beta chains from one sample in a study of vaccination and CD4 T cells after COVID-19. TCRdb re-analysed the PCR reads in MiXCR, keeping a single row per CDR3 protein. The table lists 4,000 to 5,500 distinct CDR3 sequences, around 40% of them singletons. These TCRs are of unknown antigen specificity. The specimen was CD4+ T cells from blood, cultured in vitro. The receptors stem from a human donor who had recovered from COVID-19. Each CDR3 is given with its conserved first and last residue. A D gene is named only where the DNA matches it firmly. Rows may omit the clone size; those that give it use once, few, many or a size class.

D	V	size	J	CDR3	DNA
NA	TRBV6-1	NA	TRBJ1-2	CASTYTSENGYTF	TGTGCCAGCACCTACACCAGCGAGAATGGCTACACCTTC
NA	TRBV20-1	few	TRBJ2-5	CSARGQPPLRQTQYF	TGCAGTGCTAGGGGGCAGCCACCGTTGCGGCAGACCCAGTACTTC
NA	TRBV5-4	NA	TRBJ1-1	CASTPQTGLLMNTEAFF	TGTGCCAGCACCCCACAGACAGGCCTTTTGATGAACACTGAAGCTTTCTTT
NA	TRBV2	few	TRBJ2-5	CASTEEIWETQYF	TGTGCCAGCACCGAAGAGATTTGGGAGACCCAGTACTTC
NA	TRBV2	NA	TRBJ2-6	CASSELGSGANVLTF	TGTGCCAGCAGTGAACTGGGCTCTGGGGCCAACGTCCTGACTTTC
NA	TRBV15	few	TRBJ1-6	CATSRPGQYNSPLHF	TGTGCCACCAGCAGACCAGGACAGTATAATTCACCCCTCCACTTT
NA	TRBV18	NA	TRBJ1-1	CASSPLPGLLNTEAFF	TGTGCCAGCTCACCACTACCGGGACTGCTGAACACTGAAGCTTTCTTT
TRBD1	TRBV2	once	TRBJ1-2	CASSERLYRGHGGYTF	TGTGCCAGCAGTGAAAGGCTATACAGGGGGCATGGTGGCTACACCTTC
TRBD1	TRBV2	hyperexpanded	TRBJ1-6	CASRGDRAGNSPLHF	TGTGCCAGCAGGGGAGACAGGGCTGGTAATTCACCCCTCCACTTT
TRBD2	TRBV20-1	medium-sized	TRBJ2-2	CSASGGAGELFF	TGCAGTGCTTCGGGGGGGGCCGGGGAGCTGTTTTTT
NA	TRBV6-1	few	TRBJ1-2	CASWFPGTDGYTF	TGTGCCAGCTGGTTTCCCGGGACGGATGGCTACACCTTC
NA	TRBV7-2	NA	TRBJ2-5	CASSLFGIQETQYF	TGTGCCAGCAGCTTATTCGGGATCCAAGAGACCCAGTACTTC
NA	TRBV5-1	medium-sized	TRBJ1-1	CASSLENPGPTFF	TGCGCCAGCAGCTTGGAAAATCCGGGCCCAACCTTCTTT
NA	TRBV11-2	few	TRBJ2-2	CASSFRPGAGTGELFF	TGTGCCAGCAGCTTTCGGCCAGGGGCTGGGACCGGGGAGCTGTTTTTT
NA	TRBV7-9	NA	TRBJ1-3	CASSFSFSGNTIYF	TGTGCCAGCAGCTTTAGCTTCTCTGGAAACACCATATATTTT
TRBD1	TRBV7-9	NA	TRBJ2-2	CASSADRGRTGELFF	TGTGCCAGCAGCGCCGACAGGGGGAGAACCGGGGAGCTGTTTTTT
TRBD1	TRBV5-1	NA	TRBJ1-5	CASSSLVTTFGTANSSNQPQHF	TGCGCCAGCAGCTCTCTGGTAACAACCTTCGGGACAGCAAACAGTAGCAATCAGCCCCAGCATTTT
NA	TRBV12-3/TRBV12-4	few	TRBJ1-5	CASRAETGQPQHF	TGTGCCAGCAGGGCGGAAACAGGGCAGCCCCAGCATTTT
NA	TRBV21-1	NA	TRBJ1-5	CASSPRDRVVVGMWNQPQHF	TGTGCCAGCAGCCCTCGGGACAGGGTAGTTGTGGGGATGTGGAATCAGCCCCAGCATTTT
NA	TRBV7-9	large	TRBJ2-1	CASSWTAGYYNEQFF	TGTGCCAGCAGCTGGACAGCCGGTTACTACAATGAGCAGTTCTTC
NA	TRBV19	NA	TRBJ1-5	CASSIIGLKPNQPQHF	TGTGCCAGTAGTATAATAGGGCTGAAGCCCAATCAGCCCCAGCATTTT
TRBD2	TRBV20-1	NA	TRBJ2-3	CSAKGAGDTDTQYF	TGCAGTGCTAAGGGTGCGGGAGATACAGATACGCAGTATTTT
NA	TRBV20-1	NA	TRBJ1-2	CSARDRTRDYGYTF	TGCAGTGCTAGAGACCGCACCCGGGACTATGGCTACACCTTC
TRBD2	TRBV4-1	NA	TRBJ2-5	CASSQAGTKTQYF	TGCGCCAGCAGCCAAGCCGGGACTAAGACCCAGTACTTC
TRBD2	TRBV5-1	NA	TRBJ2-7	CASSSDPGLAGEQYF	TGCGCCAGCAGCTCCGACCCGGGACTAGCGGGCGAGCAGTACTTC
TRBD1	TRBV7-2	NA	TRBJ1-2	CASSPGQGYGYTF	TGTGCCAGCAGCCCTGGACAGGGGTATGGCTACACCTTC
TRBD2	TRBV4-1	NA	TRBJ2-2	CASSQSSGRLTGELFF	TGCGCCAGCAGCCAATCTAGCGGGAGACTCACCGGGGAGCTGTTTTTT
TRBD1	TRBV20-1	NA	TRBJ2-3	CSAEGQGRPTDTQYF	TGCAGTGCAGAAGGACAGGGGCGACCCACAGATACGCAGTATTTT
NA	TRBV11-3	few	TRBJ2-4	CASSPRLVGIQYF	TGTGCCAGCAGCCCCCGATTAGTAGGCATTCAGTACTTC
NA	TRBV6-2/TRBV6-3	NA	TRBJ2-7	CASSSVSYEQYF	TGTGCCAGCAGTTCAGTCTCCTACGAGCAGTACTTC
NA	TRBV29-1	NA	TRBJ1-1	CSALTENTEAFF	TGCAGCGCGCTCACAGAGAACACTGAAGCTTTCTTT
NA	TRBV7-9	NA	TRBJ2-6	CASSSFPGWRHSGANVLTF	TGTGCCAGCAGCTCTTTCCCCGGATGGCGACACTCTGGGGCCAACGTCCTGACTTTC
NA	TRBV27	NA	TRBJ1-2	CASSRGGDPNRNYGYTF	TGTGCCAGCAGTCGGGGAGGAGACCCGAACAGGAACTATGGCTACACCTTC
NA	TRBV6-1	NA	TRBJ2-1	CASTWKQGPNEQFF	TGTGCCAGCACGTGGAAACAGGGACCCAATGAGCAGTTCTTC
NA	TRBV10-3	large	TRBJ2-1	CAISKTTGMNNEQFF	TGTGCCATCAGTAAGACTACAGGGATGAACAATGAGCAGTTCTTC
TRBD1	TRBV9	NA	TRBJ1-2	CASSVARTGPYGYTF	TGTGCCAGCAGCGTAGCCCGGACAGGCCCCTATGGCTACACCTTC
TRBD2	TRBV12-3/TRBV12-4	large	TRBJ2-2	CASSLRLATGELFF	TGTGCCAGCAGTTTACGACTAGCGACCGGGGAGCTGTTTTTT
TRBD1	TRBV6-1	few	TRBJ2-3	CASSPWGTGNTDTQYF	TGTGCCAGCAGTCCCTGGGGGACAGGGAACACAGATACGCAGTATTTT
NA	TRBV20-1	few	TRBJ1-2	CSARVQGNYGYTF	TGCAGTGCTCGGGTACAGGGTAACTATGGCTACACCTTC
NA	TRBV7-9	NA	TRBJ2-4	CASSLVGGAKNIQYF	TGTGCCAGCAGCTTAGTGGGGGGTGCCAAAAACATTCAGTACTTC
NA	TRBV7-3	NA	TRBJ2-3	CASSLGARGGTDTQYF	TGTGCCAGCAGCTTAGGGGCTAGGGGTGGGACAGATACGCAGTATTTT
NA	TRBV7-2	NA	TRBJ1-5	CASSLWDQPQHF	TGTGCCAGCAGCTTATGGGATCAGCCCCAGCATTTT
TRBD1	TRBV2	NA	TRBJ1-6	CASSGGGAINSPLHF	TGTGCCAGCAGTGGAGGGGGCGCGATTAATTCACCCCTCCACTTT
TRBD2	TRBV2	NA	TRBJ2-1	CASSEASGDGNEQFF	TGTGCCAGCAGTGAAGCTAGCGGGGACGGCAATGAGCAGTTCTTC